This TCR beta chain was identified in a study of monozygotic twins with inflammatory bowel disease. The germline V gene encodes CDR1 SGHRS and CDR2 YFSETQ. The CDR3 extends over 16 amino acids. TCRdb re-called the 5' RACE reads; every CDR3 protein appears as one record, without DNA. This sample's clone table lists some 170,000 distinct CDR3 sequences. The chain joins TRBV5-1 to TRBJ2-7; lacking DNA, the TRBD2 call made by TCRdb goes unchecked. The sample taken for sequencing was blood. The source is a human donor with ulcerative colitis or Crohn's disease, or a healthy co-twin of an affected twin (not recorded which). CDR3 sequence reads: CASSLGTGGSAYEQYF.